This TCR beta chain is from a study of regulatory T cells in long-lasting Graves disease. According to the study, TCR beta libraries were built with iRepertoire HTBI primers and CDR3-region Arm-PCR. TCRdb re-called the multiplex PCR reads through MiXCR, storing one row per CDR3 protein. This sample has about 470,000 distinct CDR3 sequences, with approximately 15% found just once. The time point was: newly diagnosed GD, antithyroid drugs for less than 3 months. Following extraction of RNA from PBMCs, that RNA was used to make the TCR library. The table lists this clonotype with many counts. The trim removed 0 bases at V and 2 bases at J, leaving 6 bases unmatched. CDR1 is SQVTM and CDR2 is ANQGSEA in the germline V gene. There are 15 residues in the CDR3. The same data also contributed to another study, on T cells in Graves' hyperthyroidism and ophthalmopathy. From that paper: Hyperthyroidism of Graves' type that showed no ophthalmopathy progression within 18 months was stable. An initial round of RT-PCR targeting the TCR CDR3 relied on the HTBI primer set. The model's output predicted ophthalmopathy at a median of roughly 6 months prior to onset.

Material: peripheral blood mononuclear cells (PBMCs), obtained at new diagnosis, from a patient treated with antithyroid drugs. This TCR was recovered from a woman aged 25 to 39 with Graves disease. V and J are TRBV29-1 and TRBJ2-7, with 8 nucleotides matching TRBD2. CDR3 DNA sequence: TGCAGCGTTGAAGATGTCGTTAGCGGGACCTACGAGCAGTACTTC. As protein: CSVEDVVSGTYEQYF.